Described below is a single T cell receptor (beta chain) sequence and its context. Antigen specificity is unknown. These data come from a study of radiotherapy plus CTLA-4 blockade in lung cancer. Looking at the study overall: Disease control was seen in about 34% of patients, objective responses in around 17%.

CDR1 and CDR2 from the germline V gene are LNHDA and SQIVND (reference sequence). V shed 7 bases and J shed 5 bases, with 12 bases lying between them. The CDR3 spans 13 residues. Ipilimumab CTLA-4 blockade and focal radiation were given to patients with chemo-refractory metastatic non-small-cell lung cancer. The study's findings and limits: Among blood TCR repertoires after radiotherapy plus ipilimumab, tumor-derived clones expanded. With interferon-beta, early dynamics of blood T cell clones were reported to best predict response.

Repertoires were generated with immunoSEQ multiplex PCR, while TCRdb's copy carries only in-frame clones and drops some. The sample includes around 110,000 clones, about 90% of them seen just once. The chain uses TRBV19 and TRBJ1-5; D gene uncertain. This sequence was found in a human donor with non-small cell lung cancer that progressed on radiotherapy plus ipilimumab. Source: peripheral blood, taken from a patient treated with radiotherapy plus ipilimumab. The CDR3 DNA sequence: TGTGCCAGTACCGATCGATCACATCAGCCCCAGCATTTT. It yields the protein CASTDRSHQPQHF.